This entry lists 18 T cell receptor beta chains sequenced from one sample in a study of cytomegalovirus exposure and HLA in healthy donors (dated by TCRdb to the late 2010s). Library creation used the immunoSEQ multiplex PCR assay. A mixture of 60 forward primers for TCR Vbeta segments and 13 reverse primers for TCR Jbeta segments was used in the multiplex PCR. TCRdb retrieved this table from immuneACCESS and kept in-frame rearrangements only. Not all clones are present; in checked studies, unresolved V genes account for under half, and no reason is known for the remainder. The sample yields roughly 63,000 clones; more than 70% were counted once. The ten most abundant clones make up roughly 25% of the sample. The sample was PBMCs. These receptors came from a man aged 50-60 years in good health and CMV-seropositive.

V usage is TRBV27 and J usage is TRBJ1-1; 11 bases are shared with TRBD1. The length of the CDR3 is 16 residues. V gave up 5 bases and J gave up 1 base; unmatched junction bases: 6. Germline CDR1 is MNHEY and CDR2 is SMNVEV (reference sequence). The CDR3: CASSPGQGAQNTEAFF. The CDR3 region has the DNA TGTGCCAGCAGTCCTGGACAGGGGGCGCAGAACACTGAAGCTTTCTTT.

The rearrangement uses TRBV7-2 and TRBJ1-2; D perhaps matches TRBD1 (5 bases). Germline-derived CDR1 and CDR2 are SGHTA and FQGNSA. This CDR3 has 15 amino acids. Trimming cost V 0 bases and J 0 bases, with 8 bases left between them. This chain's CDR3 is CASSLAAGTNYGYTF. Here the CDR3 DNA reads TGTGCCAGCAGCTTAGCGGCAGGGACTAACTATGGCTACACCTTC.

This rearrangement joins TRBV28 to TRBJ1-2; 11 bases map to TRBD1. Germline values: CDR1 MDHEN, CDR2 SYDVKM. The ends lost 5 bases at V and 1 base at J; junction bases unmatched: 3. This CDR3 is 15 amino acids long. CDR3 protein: CASSEDRGRNYGYTF. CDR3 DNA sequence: TGTGCCAGCAGTGAGGACAGGGGGCGTAACTATGGCTACACCTTC.

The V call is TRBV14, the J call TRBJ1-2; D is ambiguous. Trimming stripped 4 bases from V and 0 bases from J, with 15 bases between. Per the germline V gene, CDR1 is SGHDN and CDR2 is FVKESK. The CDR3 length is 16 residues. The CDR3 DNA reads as TGTGCCAGCAGCCCACCAGGCATCAGTTCTAACTATGGCTACACCTTC. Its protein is CASSPPGISSNYGYTF.

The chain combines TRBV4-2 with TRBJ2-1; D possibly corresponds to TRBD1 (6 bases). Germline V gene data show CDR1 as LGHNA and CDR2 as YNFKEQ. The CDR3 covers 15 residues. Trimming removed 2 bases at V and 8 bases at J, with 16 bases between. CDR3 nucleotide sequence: TGTGCCAGCAGCCAAAAGGTTAGTGGGGGCGATGAGCAGTTCTTC. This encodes CASSQKVSGGDEQFF.

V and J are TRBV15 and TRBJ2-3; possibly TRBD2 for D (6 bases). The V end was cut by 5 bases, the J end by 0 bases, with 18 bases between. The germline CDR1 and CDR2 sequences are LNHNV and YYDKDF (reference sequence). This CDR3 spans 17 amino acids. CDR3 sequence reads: CATSDFPRGSSTDTQYF. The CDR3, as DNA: TGTGCCACCAGCGACTTTCCTCGGGGGTCTAGCACAGATACGCAGTATTTT.

In nucleotides, the CDR3 is TGTGCCATCAGCCAGGACAGGATGGGTCAGCCCCAGCATTTT. This sequence encodes CAISQDRMGQPQHF. The chain recombines TRBV10-3 with TRBJ1-5; 7 bases match TRBD1. V was clipped by 6 bases and J by 6 bases; unmatched bases: 8. Germline lookup yields CDR1 ENHRY and CDR2 SYGVKD. CDR3 size: 14 residues.

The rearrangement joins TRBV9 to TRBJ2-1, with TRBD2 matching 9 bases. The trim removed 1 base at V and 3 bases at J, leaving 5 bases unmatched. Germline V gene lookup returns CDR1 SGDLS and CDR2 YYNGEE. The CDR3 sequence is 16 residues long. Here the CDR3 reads CASSVRSGRIYNEQFF. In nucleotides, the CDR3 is TGTGCCAGCAGCGTAAGGAGCGGGAGGATCTACAATGAGCAGTTCTTC.

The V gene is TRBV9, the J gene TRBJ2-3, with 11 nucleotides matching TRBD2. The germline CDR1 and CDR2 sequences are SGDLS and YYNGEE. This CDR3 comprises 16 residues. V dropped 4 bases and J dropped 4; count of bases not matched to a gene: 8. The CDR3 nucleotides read TGTGCCAGCAGCTTAACTAGCGGGAGTGGGGCAGATACGCAGTATTTT. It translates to CASSLTSGSGADTQYF.

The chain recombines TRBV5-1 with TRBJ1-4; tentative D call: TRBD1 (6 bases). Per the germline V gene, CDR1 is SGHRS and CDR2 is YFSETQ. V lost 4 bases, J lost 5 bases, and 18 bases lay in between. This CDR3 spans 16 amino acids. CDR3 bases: TGCGCCAGCAGCCGGGACTACAGGGCAGAAAATGAAAAACTGTTTTTT. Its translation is CASSRDYRAENEKLFF.

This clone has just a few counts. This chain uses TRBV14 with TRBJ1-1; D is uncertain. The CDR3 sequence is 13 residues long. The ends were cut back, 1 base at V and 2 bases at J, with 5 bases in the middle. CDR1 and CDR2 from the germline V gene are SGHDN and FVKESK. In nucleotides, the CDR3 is TGTGCCAGCAGCCAAGCGGGAAACACTGAAGCTTTCTTT. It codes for CASSQAGNTEAFF.

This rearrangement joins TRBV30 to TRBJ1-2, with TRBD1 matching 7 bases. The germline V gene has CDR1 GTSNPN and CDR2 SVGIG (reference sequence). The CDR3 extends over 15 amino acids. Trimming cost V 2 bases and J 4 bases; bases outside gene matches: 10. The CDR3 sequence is CAWSSGQPLLYGYTF. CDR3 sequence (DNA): TGTGCCTGGAGTTCGGGACAGCCATTACTCTATGGCTACACCTTC.

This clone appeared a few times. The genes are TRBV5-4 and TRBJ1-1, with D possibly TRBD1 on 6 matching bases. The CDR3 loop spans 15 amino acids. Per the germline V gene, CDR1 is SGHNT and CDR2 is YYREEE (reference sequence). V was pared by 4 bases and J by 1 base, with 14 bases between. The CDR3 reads CASSPGGSRNTEAFF. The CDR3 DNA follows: TGTGCCAGCAGCCCGGGGGGCAGCAGGAACACTGAAGCTTTCTTT.

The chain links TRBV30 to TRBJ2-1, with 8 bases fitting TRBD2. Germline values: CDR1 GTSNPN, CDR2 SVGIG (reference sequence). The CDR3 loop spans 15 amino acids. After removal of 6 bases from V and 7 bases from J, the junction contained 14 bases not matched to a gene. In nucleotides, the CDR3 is TGTGCCTGCCCAAAACCGGGAGGGGTAGATAATGAGCAGTTCTTC. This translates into CACPKPGGVDNEQFF.

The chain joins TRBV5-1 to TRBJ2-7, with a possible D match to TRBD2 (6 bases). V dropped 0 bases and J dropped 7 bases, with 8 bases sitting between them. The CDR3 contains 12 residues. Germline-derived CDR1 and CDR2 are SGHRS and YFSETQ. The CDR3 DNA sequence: TGCGCCAGCAGCTTGGGAGGAGGGGAGCAGTACTTC. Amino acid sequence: CASSLGGGEQYF.

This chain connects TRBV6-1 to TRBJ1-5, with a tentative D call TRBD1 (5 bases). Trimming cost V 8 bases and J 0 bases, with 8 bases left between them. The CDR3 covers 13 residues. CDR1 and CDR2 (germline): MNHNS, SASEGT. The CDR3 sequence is CASGADSNQPQHF. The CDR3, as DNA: TGTGCCAGCGGGGCGGATAGCAATCAGCCCCAGCATTTT.

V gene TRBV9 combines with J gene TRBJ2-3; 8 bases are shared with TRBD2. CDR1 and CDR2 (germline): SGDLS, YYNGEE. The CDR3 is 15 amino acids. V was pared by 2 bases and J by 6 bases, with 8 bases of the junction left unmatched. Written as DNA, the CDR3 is TGTGCCAGCAGCGTCAAAGCGGGAGCAGGGGATACGCAGTATTTT. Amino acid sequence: CASSVKAGAGDTQYF. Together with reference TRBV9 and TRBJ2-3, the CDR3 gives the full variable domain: DSGVTQTPKHLITATGQRVTLRCSPRSGDLSVYWYQQSLDQGLQFLIQYYNGEERAKGNILERFSAQQFPDLHSELNLSSLELGDSALYFCASSVKAGAGDTQYFGPGTRLTVL.

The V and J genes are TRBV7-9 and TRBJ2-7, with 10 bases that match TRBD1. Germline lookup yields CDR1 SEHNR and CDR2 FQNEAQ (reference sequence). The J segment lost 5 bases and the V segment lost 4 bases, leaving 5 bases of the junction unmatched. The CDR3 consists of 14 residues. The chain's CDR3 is CASSSGQGFHEQYF. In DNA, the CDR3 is TGTGCCAGCAGCTCGGGACAGGGGTTCCACGAGCAGTACTTC.